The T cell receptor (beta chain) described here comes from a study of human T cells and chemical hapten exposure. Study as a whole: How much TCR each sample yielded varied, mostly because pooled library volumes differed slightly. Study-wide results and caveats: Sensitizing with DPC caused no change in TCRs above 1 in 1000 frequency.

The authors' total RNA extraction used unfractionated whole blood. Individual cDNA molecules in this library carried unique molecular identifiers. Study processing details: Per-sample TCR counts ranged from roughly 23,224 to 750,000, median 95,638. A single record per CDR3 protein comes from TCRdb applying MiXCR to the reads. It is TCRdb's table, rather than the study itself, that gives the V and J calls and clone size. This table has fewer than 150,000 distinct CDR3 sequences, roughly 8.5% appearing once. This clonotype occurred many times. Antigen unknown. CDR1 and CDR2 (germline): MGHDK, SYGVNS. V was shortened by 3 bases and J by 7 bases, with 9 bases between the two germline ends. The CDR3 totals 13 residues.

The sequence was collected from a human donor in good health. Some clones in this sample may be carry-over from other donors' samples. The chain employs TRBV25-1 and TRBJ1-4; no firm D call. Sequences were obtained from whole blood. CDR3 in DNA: TGTGCCAGCAGTGATGAGGTCTTTGAAAAACTGTTTTTT. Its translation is CASSDEVFEKLFF.